These 22 T cell receptor beta chains originate from one sample sequenced in a study of metastatic and nonmetastatic thyroid tumors. TCRdb re-analyzed the PCR reads using MiXCR. The table includes around 18,000 clones, about 32% detected once. Thyroid surgery took place with no prior treatment in any patient. Material for sequencing was tumor tissue. These receptors were obtained from a male donor with papillary thyroid cancer or a benign thyroid nodule (not recorded which). Some clones in this sample may be carry-over from other donors' samples.

This clone appeared many times. The V gene is TRBV10-2, the J gene TRBJ2-7, with TRBD1 matching over 11 bases. Per germline, CDR1 WSHSY and CDR2 SAAADI. The CDR3 loop spans 14 amino acids. Germline trimming cut 4 bases from V and 3 bases from J; bases unmatched to any gene: 2. The chain's CDR3 is CASSGGTGGYEQYF. The CDR3 DNA reads TGCGCCAGCAGTGGAGGGACAGGGGGCTACGAGCAGTACTTC.

In this sample, this clone turned up many times. V is TRBV20-1 and J is TRBJ1-1; 7 positions match TRBD1. CDR1 is DFQATT and CDR2 is SNEGSKA in the germline V gene (reference sequence). The CDR3 sequence is 15 residues long. V shed 5 bases and J 1 base; nucleotides not matched to a gene: 10. The DNA of the CDR3 is TGCAGTGCTCTTAGGACAGGTCTACAGAACACTGAAGCTTTCTTT. As protein: CSALRTGLQNTEAFF.

The V call is TRBV5-4, the J call TRBJ2-2; D not certain. The V and J ends lost 1 base and 16 bases respectively, with 20 bases between them. The CDR3 length is 14 residues. The germline V gene has CDR1 SGHNT and CDR2 YYREEE (reference sequence). The CDR3 is CASSLSTNTGQPFF. CDR3 bases: TGTGCCAGCAGCTTGTCTACGAACACCGGGCAGCCGTTTTTT.

The CDR3 protein is CSASNLRGGTYEQYF. Written as DNA, the CDR3 is TGCAGTGCTAGCAACCTAAGGGGGGGAACCTACGAGCAGTACTTC. This rearrangement joins TRBV20-1 to TRBJ2-7; a possible D gene is TRBD2 (7 bases). Germline lookup yields CDR1 DFQATT and CDR2 SNEGSKA (reference sequence). The CDR3 length is 15 residues. Trimming shortened V by 3 bases and J by 2 bases, and 17 bases separated the two germline ends.

The chain links TRBV28 to TRBJ1-1, with D possibly being TRBD1 (5 bases). There are 15 residues in the CDR3. Germline V gene lookup returns CDR1 MDHEN and CDR2 SYDVKM. V was shortened by 2 bases and J by 3 bases, with 13 bases between the two germline ends. DNA for the CDR3: TGTGCCAGCAGTTTAGAGTATTTGGGGGACACTGAAGCTTTCTTT. It encodes CASSLEYLGDTEAFF.

The rearrangement uses TRBV28 and TRBJ2-3; 8 positions match TRBD2. Germline lookup yields CDR1 MDHEN and CDR2 SYDVKM. The CDR3 is made up of 15 amino acids. The V segment lost 3 bases and the J segment 5 bases; nucleotides outside the gene matches: 7. The CDR3 is CASSLNGGALDTQYF. The CDR3 coding sequence is TGTGCCAGCAGTTTGAACGGGGGGGCCTTAGATACGCAGTATTTT. The variable domain in full, with the rest retrieved from reference TRBV28 and TRBJ2-3, is DVKVTQSSRYLVKRTGEKVFLECVQDMDHENMFWYRQDPGLGLRLIYFSYDVKMKEKGDIPEGYSVSREKKERFSLILESASTNQTSMYLCASSLNGGALDTQYFGPGTRLTVL.

The gene calls are TRBV5-5 and TRBJ2-7; D gene unclear. Trimming left V 8 bases short and J 2 bases short, with 8 bases between. The CDR3 covers 11 residues. Germline V gives CDR1 SGHKS, CDR2 YYEKEE (reference sequence). CDR3 bases: TGTGCCAGTTGGGCAGCCTACGAGCAGTACTTC. Amino acids: CASWAAYEQYF.

This rearrangement joins TRBV30 to TRBJ2-6, with 11 nucleotides matching TRBD1. The germline V gene has CDR1 GTSNPN and CDR2 SVGIG (reference sequence). This CDR3 has 17 residues. V shed 0 bases, J shed 2 bases, and the junction held 3 bases outside the gene matches. The CDR3: CAWSVGTGGAGANVLTF. CDR3 sequence (DNA): TGTGCCTGGAGTGTAGGGACAGGGGGGGCTGGGGCCAACGTCCTGACTTTC.

Regarding this clone: Sequence at one end of the junction differs from germline and may be a read error. The chain carries TRBV6-1 and TRBJ1-2; 9 nucleotides align to TRBD1. CDR3 length: 14 residues. CDR1 and CDR2 from the germline V gene are MNHNS and SASEGT. The CDR3 reads CASSGDRDTDVYNF. Written as DNA, the CDR3 is TGTGCAAGCAGTGGGGACAGGGACACTGATGTCTACAACTTC.

As for this clone: The conserved closing phenylalanine or tryptophan is absent in this CDR3, likely reflecting a read error. The chain employs TRBV10-3 and TRBJ2-2, with D perhaps matching TRBD2 (6 bases). This CDR3 is built from 16 residues. Between the trimmed V and J ends, which lost 6 bases and 7 bases, there was a span of 21 bases. Germline V gene lookup returns CDR1 ENHRY and CDR2 SYGVKD. CDR3 sequence reads: CAISPLSGSSSGELFI. The CDR3 DNA reads as TGTGCCATCAGCCCTCTTAGCGGATCGAGCAGCGGGGAGCTGTTTATT.

The sample holds a few counts of this clone. The V and J genes are TRBV6-2 or TRBV6-3 and TRBJ1-1; D not certain. Between the trimmed V and J ends, which lost 5 bases and 1 base, there was a span of 8 bases. Germline loops: CDR1 MNHEY, CDR2 SVGEGT. The CDR3 length is 13 residues. The CDR3 reads CASSPRENTEAFF. CDR3 DNA: TGTGCCAGCAGTCCTCGTGAGAACACTGAAGCTTTCTTT.

In its sample, this clone was seen many times. The chain has TRBV30 and TRBJ1-2; TRBD1 aligns across 9 bases. With 5 bases clipped from V and 2 bases from J, the junction kept 9 bases outside the gene matches. The CDR3 has 15 residues. CDR1 is GTSNPN and CDR2 is SVGIG in the germline V gene (reference sequence). The CDR3 loop reads CAWYLSGTGNYGYTF. In DNA, the CDR3 is TGTGCCTGGTACCTCTCCGGGACAGGGAACTATGGCTACACCTTC.

This clone was observed a few times. This chain joins TRBV28 and TRBJ2-7; TRBD2 might be the D (6 bases). This CDR3 is 12 amino acids long. Germline V CDR1 and CDR2: MDHEN, SYDVKM. V was cut by 6 bases and J by 6 bases, with 12 bases left in between. The CDR3 loop is CASRSLEGEQYF. The CDR3 bases are TGTGCCAGCAGGTCCTTGGAGGGCGAGCAGTACTTC.

The chain combines TRBV7-3 with TRBJ2-5; the D gene is possibly TRBD1 (6 bases). The CDR3 is 14 residues long. V lost 9 bases to trimming and J lost 5 bases, with 19 bases between them. Germline V lookup: CDR1 SGHTA, CDR2 FQGTGA. The CDR3 sequence is CARGRLPRGETQYF. The CDR3 DNA sequence: TGTGCCAGGGGCCGACTCCCTAGGGGGGAGACCCAGTACTTC.

This chain links TRBV30 with TRBJ1-2; no definite D call. Trimming took off 8 bases at V and 1 base at J, with 14 bases between the two ends. In germline, CDR1 is GTSNPN, CDR2 SVGIG (reference sequence). This CDR3 spans 13 amino acids. CDR3 DNA: TGTGCCCGGAAGGGCAGTGGTAACTATGGCTACACCTTC. Its translation: CARKGSGNYGYTF.

The genes are TRBV30 and TRBJ2-3; 11 bases map to TRBD2. Germline CDR1 GTSNPN, CDR2 SVGIG (reference sequence). J lost 4 bases, V lost 3 bases, and 6 bases had no gene match. The CDR3 covers 15 residues. CDR3 sequence: CAWRLAGGPADTQYF. The CDR3 bases are TGTGCCTGGAGATTAGCGGGAGGGCCCGCAGATACGCAGTATTTT.

This clone is medium-sized by share. The chain joins TRBV7-9 to TRBJ2-2, with TRBD1 matching 12 bases. Germline-derived CDR1 and CDR2 are SEHNR and FQNEAQ (reference sequence). There are 17 residues in the CDR3. J gave up 4 bases and V 5 bases, and 8 bases lay outside the gene matches. This CDR3 reads CASSHPGQGARTGELFF. CDR3 DNA sequence: TGTGCCAGCAGCCATCCGGGACAGGGGGCTCGCACCGGGGAGCTGTTTTTT.

In its sample, this clone is medium-sized. The chain uses TRBV19 and TRBJ1-2; D is perhaps TRBD1 (6 bases). CDR3 size: 14 residues. Trimming took 5 bases from V and 0 from J, leaving 10 bases between them. CDR1 and CDR2 (germline): LNHDA, SQIVND (reference sequence). CDR3: CASSRTESNYGYTF. For the CDR3, the DNA is TGTGCCAGTAGTCGGACAGAATCTAACTATGGCTACACCTTC. Based on the CDR3 plus reference TRBV19 and TRBJ1-2, the full variable domain is DGGITQSPKYLFRKEGQNVTLSCEQNLNHDAMYWYRQDPGQGLRLIYYSQIVNDFQKGDIAEGYSVSREKKESFPLTVTSAQKNPTAFYLCASSRTESNYGYTFGSGTRLTVV.

This chain links TRBV4-2 with TRBJ1-5; TRBD1 might be the D (6 bases). The CDR3 length is 18 residues. The germline V gene has CDR1 LGHNA and CDR2 YNFKEQ. Deletions cut 4 bases from V and 4 bases from J, with 23 bases between. DNA for the CDR3: TGTGCCAGCAGCCCCCAAGGGGGGAGGGTGTTAAGTAATCAGCCCCAGCATTTT. Translating it yields CASSPQGGRVLSNQPQHF.

This clone has just one count. This rearrangement joins TRBV20-1 to TRBJ2-5; TRBD2 matches 9 bases. The germline CDR1 and CDR2 sequences are DFQATT and SNEGSKA (reference sequence). The CDR3 covers 14 residues. V trimming: 0 bases; J trimming: 5 bases; junction bases outside the gene matches: 4. CDR3 in amino acids: CSARDGTSPETQYF. In nucleotides, the CDR3 is TGCAGTGCTAGAGACGGGACTAGCCCTGAGACCCAGTACTTC.

The gene calls are TRBV27 and TRBJ2-7; 7 bases agree with TRBD2. The CDR3 spans 15 residues. Unmatched junction bases numbered 13, after V lost 5 bases and J lost 6 bases. Germline loops: CDR1 MNHEY, CDR2 SMNVEV (reference sequence). Here the CDR3 reads CASSPLSRGGGEQYF. The CDR3 DNA follows: TGTGCCAGCAGTCCCCTCTCCAGAGGCGGGGGCGAGCAGTACTTC.

Concerning this clone: The missing conserved phenylalanine or tryptophan at the end of this CDR3 makes a read error likely. J is TRBJ2-2 and V is TRBV30, with D perhaps assigned TRBD1 or TRBD2 (5 bases each). The ends were cut back, 0 bases at V and 7 bases at J, with 6 bases in the middle. The germline CDR1 and CDR2 sequences are GTSNPN and SVGIG (reference sequence). The CDR3 is 12 residues long. CDR3 nucleotide sequence: TGTGCCTGGAGTGTTGGGGGCGGGGAGCTGTTTTCT. It is translated as CAWSVGGGELFS.